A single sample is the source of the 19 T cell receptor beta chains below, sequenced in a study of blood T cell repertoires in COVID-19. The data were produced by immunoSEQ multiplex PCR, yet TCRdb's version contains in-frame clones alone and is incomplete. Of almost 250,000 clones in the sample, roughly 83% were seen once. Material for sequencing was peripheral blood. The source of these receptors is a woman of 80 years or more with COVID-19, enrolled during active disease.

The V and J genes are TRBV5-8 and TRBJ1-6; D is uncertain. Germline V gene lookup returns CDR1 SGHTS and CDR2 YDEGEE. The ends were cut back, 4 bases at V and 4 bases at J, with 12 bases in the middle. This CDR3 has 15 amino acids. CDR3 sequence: CASSPVGEYNSPLHF. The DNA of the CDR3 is TGTGCCAGCAGCCCCGTCGGGGAATATAATTCACCCCTCCACTTT.

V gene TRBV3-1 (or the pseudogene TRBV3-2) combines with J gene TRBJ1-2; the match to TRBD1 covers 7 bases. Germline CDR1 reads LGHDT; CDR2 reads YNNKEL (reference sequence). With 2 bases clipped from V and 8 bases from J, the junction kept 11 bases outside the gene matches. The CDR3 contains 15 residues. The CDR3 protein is CASSQPERGRVGYTF. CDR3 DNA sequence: TGTGCCAGCAGCCAACCCGAGAGGGGGCGAGTCGGCTACACCTTC.

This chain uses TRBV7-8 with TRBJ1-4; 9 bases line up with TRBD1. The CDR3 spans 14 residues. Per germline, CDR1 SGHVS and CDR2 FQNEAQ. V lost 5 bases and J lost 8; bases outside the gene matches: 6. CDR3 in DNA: TGTGCCAGCAGCCCAGGGACAGGGAAAGAAAAACTGTTTTTT. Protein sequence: CASSPGTGKEKLFF.

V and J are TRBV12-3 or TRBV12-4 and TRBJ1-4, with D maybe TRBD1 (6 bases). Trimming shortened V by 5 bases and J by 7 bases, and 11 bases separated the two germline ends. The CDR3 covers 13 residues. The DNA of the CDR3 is TGTGCCAGCAGTACAGGGAAGGGTGAAAAACTGTTTTTT. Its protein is CASSTGKGEKLFF.

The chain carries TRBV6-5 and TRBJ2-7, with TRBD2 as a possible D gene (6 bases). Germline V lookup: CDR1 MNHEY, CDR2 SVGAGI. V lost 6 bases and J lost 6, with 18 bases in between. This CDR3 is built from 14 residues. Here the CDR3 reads CASRYAVGGAEQYF. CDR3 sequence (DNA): TGTGCCAGCAGGTACGCCGTCGGGGGAGCCGAGCAGTACTTC.

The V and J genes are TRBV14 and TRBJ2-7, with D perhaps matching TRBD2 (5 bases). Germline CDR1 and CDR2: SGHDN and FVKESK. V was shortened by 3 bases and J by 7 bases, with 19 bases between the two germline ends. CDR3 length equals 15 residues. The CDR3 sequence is CASSHPLRGGWEQYF. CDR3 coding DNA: TGTGCCAGCAGCCATCCTCTGCGTGGAGGTTGGGAGCAGTACTTC.

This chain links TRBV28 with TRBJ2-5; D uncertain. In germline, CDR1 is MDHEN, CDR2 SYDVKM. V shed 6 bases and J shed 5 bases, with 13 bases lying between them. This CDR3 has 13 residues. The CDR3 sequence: CASSSPERETQYF. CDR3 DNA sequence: TGTGCCAGCAGCAGCCCCGAGAGGGAGACCCAGTACTTC.

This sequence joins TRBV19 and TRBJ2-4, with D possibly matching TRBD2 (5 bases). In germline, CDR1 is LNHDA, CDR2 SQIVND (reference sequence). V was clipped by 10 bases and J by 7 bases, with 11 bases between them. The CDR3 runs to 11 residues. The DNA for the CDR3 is TGTGCCACCTTAAGAGGGAACATTCAGTACTTC. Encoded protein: CATLRGNIQYF. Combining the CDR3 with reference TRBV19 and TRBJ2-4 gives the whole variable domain DGGITQSPKYLFRKEGQNVTLSCEQNLNHDAMYWYRQDPGQGLRLIYYSQIVNDFQKGDIAEGYSVSREKKESFPLTVTSAQKNPTAFYLCATLRGNIQYFGAGTRLSVL.

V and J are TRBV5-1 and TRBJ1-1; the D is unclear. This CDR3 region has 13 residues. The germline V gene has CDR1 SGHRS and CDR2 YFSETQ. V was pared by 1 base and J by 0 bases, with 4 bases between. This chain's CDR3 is CASSLNMNTEAFF. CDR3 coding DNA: TGCGCCAGCAGCTTGAACATGAACACTGAAGCTTTCTTT.

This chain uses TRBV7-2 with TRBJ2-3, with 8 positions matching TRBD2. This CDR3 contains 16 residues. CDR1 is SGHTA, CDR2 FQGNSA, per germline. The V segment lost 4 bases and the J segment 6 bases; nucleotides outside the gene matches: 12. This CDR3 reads CASSSAGTRGRDTQYF. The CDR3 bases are TGTGCCAGCAGCTCAGCCGGGACTAGAGGCAGGGATACGCAGTATTTT.

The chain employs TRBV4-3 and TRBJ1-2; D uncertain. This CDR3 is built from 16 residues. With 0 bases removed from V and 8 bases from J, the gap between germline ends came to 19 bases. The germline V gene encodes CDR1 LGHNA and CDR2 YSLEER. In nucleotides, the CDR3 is TGCGCCAGCAGCCAAGATGGAGGCTCGAGGGTTCGCGGCTACACCTTC. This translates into CASSQDGGSRVRGYTF.

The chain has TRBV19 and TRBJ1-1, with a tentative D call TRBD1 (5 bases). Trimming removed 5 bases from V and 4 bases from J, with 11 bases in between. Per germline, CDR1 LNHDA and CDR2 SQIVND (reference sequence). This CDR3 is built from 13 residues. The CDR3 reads CASSLMGPTEAFF. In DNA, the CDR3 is TGTGCCAGTAGTCTTATGGGGCCCACTGAAGCTTTCTTT.

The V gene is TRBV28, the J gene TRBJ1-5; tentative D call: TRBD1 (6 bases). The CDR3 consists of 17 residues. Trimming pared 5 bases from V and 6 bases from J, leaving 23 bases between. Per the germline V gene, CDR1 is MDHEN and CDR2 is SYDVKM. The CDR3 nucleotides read TGTGCCAGCAGTACTACAGGGCGTTTGCAGTATAGTCAGCCCCAGCATTTT. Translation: CASSTTGRLQYSQPQHF.

CDR3 region: CASSLGDSYGYTF. As DNA, the CDR3 is TGTGCCAGCAGTTTGGGGGACAGTTATGGCTACACCTTC. The rearrangement links TRBV6-2 or TRBV6-3 to TRBJ1-2; the match to TRBD1 covers 7 bases. CDR3 length equals 13 residues. The V and J ends lost 4 bases and 5 bases, in that order; junction bases with no gene match: 4. Germline CDR1 MNHEY, CDR2 SVGEGT.

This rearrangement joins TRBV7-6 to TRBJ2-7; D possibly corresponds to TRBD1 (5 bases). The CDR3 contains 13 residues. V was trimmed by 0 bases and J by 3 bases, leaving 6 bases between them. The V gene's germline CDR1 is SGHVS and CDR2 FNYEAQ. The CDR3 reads CASSLAQGYEQYF. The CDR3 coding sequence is TGTGCCAGCAGCTTAGCTCAGGGCTACGAGCAGTACTTC.

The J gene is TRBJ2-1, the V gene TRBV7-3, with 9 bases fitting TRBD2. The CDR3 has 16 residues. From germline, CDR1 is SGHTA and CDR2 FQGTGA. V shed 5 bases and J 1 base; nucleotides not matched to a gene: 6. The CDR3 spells CASSPRAGGSYNEQFF. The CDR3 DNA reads TGTGCCAGCAGCCCGAGGGCGGGGGGGTCCTACAATGAGCAGTTCTTC.

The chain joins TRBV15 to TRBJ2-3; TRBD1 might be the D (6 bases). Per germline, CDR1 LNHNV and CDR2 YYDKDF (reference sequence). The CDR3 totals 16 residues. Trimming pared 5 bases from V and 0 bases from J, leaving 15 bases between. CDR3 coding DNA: TGTGCCACCAGCTTACGCCTAGGGGGAAGCACAGATACGCAGTATTTT. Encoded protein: CATSLRLGGSTDTQYF. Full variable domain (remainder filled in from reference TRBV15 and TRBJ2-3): DAMVIQNPRYQVTQFGKPVTLSCSQTLNHNVMYWYQQKSSQAPKLLFHYYDKDFNNEADTPDNFQSRRPNTSFCFLDIRSPGLGDTAMYLCATSLRLGGSTDTQYFGPGTRLTVL.

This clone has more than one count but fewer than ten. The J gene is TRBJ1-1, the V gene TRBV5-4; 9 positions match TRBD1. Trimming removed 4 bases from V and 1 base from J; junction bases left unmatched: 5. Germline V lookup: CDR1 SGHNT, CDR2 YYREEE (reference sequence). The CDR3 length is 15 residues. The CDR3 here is CASSGQGLGNTEAFF. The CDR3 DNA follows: TGTGCCAGCAGCGGACAGGGGCTGGGGAACACTGAAGCTTTCTTT.

In nucleotides, the CDR3 is TGTGCCAGCAGCCGGGGGGAGGGCTATGGCTACACCTTC. Translated: CASSRGEGYGYTF. V usage is TRBV6-5 and J usage is TRBJ1-2; TRBD1 might be the D (5 bases). CDR1 is MNHEY, CDR2 SVGAGI, per germline. This CDR3 is 13 amino acids long. V was cut by 6 bases and J by 4 bases, with 12 bases left in between.